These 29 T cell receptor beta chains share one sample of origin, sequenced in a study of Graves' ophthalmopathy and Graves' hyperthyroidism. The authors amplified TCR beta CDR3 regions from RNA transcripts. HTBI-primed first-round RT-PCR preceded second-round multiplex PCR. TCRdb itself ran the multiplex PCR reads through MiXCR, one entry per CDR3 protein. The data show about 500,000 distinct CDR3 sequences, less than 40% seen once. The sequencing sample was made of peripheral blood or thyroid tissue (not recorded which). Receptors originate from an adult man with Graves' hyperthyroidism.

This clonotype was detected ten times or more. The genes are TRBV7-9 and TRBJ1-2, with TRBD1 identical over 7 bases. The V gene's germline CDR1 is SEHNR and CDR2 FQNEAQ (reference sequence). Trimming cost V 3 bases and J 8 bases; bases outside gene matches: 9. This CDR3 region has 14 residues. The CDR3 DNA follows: TGTGCCAGCAGCTTCACAGGGGAAAGTGGAGGCTACACCTTC. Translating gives CASSFTGESGGYTF.

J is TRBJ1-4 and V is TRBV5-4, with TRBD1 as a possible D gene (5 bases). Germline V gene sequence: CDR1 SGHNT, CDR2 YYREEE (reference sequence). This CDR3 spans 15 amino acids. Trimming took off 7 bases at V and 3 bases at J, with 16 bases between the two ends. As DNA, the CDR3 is TGTGCCAGCCAATTCCAGGGAGGTTCTAATGAAAAACTGTTTTTT. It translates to CASQFQGGSNEKLFF.

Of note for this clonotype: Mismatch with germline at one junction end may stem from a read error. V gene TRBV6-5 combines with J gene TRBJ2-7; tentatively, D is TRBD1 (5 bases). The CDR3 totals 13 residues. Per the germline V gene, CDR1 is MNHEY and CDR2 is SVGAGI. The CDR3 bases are TGTGCCACCAGTACGACAGCCACCTACGAGCAGTACTTC. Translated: CATSTTATYEQYF.

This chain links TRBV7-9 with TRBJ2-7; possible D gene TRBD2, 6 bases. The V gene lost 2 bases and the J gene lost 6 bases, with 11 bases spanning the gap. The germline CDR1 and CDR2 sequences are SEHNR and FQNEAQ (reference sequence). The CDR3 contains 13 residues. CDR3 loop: CASSLKGGVEQYF. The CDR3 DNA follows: TGTGCCAGCAGCTTAAAAGGAGGGGTCGAGCAGTACTTC.

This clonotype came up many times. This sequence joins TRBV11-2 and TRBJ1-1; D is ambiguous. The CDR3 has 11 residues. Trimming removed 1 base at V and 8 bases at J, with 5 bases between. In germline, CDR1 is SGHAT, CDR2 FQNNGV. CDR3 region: CASSLGLEAFF. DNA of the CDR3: TGTGCCAGCAGCTTAGGATTGGAAGCTTTCTTT. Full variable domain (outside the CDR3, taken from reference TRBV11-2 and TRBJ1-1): EAGVAQSPRYKIIEKRQSVAFWCNPISGHATLYWYQQILGQGPKLLIQFQNNGVVDDSQLPKDRFSAERLKGVDSTLKIQPAKLEDSAVYLCASSLGLEAFFGQGTRLTVV.

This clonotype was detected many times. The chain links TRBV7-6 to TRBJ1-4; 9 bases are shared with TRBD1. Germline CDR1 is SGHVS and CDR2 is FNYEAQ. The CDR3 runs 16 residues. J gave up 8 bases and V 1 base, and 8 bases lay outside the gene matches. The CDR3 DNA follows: TGTGCCAGCAGCTTAGTAGCCGGGACAGGGTCGGAAAAACTGTTTTTT. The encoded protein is CASSLVAGTGSEKLFF.

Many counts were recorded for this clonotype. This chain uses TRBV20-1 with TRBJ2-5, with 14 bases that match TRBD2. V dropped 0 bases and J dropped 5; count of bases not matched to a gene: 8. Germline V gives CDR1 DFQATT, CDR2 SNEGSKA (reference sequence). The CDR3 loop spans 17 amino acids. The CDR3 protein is CSARDGGLAGDSETQYF. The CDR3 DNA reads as TGCAGTGCTAGAGATGGGGGACTAGCGGGAGATTCGGAGACCCAGTACTTC.

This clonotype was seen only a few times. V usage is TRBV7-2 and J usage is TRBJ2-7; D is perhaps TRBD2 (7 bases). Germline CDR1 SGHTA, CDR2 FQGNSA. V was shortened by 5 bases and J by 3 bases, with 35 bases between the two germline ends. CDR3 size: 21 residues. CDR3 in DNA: TGTGCCAGCAGCCAGCTCGGGTACGGCATGCGGGGGCTTGCGGGTTTCTACGAGCAGTACTTC. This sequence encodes CASSQLGYGMRGLAGFYEQYF.

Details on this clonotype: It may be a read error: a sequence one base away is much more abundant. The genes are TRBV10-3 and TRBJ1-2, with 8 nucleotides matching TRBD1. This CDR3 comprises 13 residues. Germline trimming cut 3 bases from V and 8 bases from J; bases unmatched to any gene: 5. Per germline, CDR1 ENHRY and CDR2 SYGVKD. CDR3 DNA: TGTGCCATCAGTGAAACGGGACAGGTCGGCTACACCTTC. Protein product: CAISETGQVGYTF.

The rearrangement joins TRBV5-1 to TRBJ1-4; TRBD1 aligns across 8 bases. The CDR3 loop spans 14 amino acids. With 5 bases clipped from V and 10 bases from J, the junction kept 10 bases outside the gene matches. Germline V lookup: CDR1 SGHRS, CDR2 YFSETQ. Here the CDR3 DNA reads TGCGCCAGCAGACACGGACAGGGCGGTGTAAAACTGTTTTTT. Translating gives CASRHGQGGVKLFF.

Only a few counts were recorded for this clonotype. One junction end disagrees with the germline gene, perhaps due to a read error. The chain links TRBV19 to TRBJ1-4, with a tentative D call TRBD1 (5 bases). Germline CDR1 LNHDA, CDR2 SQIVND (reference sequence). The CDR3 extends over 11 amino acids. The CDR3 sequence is CASSIGEKTAF. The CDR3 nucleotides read TGTGCCAGTAGTATAGGAGAAAAGACAGCTTTT.

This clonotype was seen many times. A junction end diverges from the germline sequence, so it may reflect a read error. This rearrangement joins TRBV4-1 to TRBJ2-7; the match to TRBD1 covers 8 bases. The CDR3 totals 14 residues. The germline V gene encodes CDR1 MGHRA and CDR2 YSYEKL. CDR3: CASSQGQGSYEQYF. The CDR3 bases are TGTGCCAGCAGCCAAGGACAGGGCTCCTACGAGCAGTACTTC.

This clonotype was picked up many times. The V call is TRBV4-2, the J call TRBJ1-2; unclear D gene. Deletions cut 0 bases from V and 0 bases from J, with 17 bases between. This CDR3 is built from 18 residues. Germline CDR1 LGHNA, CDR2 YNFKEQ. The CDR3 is CASSQEEGGKGANYGYTF. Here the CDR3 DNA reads TGTGCCAGCAGCCAAGAGGAAGGTGGGAAGGGAGCTAACTATGGCTACACCTTC.

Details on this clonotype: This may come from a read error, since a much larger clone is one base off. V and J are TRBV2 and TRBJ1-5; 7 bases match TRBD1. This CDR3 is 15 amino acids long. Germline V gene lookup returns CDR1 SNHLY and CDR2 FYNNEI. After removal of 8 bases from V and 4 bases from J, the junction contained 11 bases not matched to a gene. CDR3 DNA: TGTGCCAGCGATTCGGAGAGGGGGCAAAATCAGCCCCAGCATTTT. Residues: CASDSERGQNQPQHF.

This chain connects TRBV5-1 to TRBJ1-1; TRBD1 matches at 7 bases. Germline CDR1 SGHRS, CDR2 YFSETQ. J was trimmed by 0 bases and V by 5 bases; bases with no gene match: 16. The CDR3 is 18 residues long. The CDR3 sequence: CASSYRGPDYIMNTEAFF. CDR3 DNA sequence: TGCGCCAGCAGTTATAGGGGGCCCGACTATATCATGAACACTGAAGCTTTCTTT.

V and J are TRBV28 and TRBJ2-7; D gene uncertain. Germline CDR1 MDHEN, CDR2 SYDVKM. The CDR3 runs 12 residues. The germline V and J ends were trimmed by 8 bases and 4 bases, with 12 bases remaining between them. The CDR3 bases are TGTGCCAGCGGCCTGGACCGATACGAGCAGTACTTC. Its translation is CASGLDRYEQYF.

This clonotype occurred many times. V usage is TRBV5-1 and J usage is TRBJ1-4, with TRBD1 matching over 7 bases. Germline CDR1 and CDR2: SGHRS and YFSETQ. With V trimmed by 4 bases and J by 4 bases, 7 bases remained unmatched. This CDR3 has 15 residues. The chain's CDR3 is CASSVGQRDNEKLFF. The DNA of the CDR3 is TGCGCCAGCAGCGTGGGACAGCGCGATAATGAAAAACTGTTTTTT. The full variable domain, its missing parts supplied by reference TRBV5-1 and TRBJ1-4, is KAGVTQTPRYLIKTRGQQVTLSCSPISGHRSVSWYQQTPGQGLQFLFEYFSETQRNKGNFPGRFSGRQFSNSRSEMNVSTLELGDSALYLCASSVGQRDNEKLFFGSGTQLSVL.

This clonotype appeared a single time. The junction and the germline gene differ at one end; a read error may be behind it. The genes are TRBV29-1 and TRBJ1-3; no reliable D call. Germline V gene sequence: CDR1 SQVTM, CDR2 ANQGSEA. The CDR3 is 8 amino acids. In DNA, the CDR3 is TGCAGCGTTCGTTGGGCCGGTTTT. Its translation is CSVRWAGF. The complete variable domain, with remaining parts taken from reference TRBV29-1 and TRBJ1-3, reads SAVISQKPSRDICQRGTSLTIQCQVDSQVTMMFWYRQQPGQSLTLIATANQGSEATYESGFVIDKFPISRPNLTFSTLTVSNMSPEDSSIYLCSVRWAGFGEGSWLTVV.

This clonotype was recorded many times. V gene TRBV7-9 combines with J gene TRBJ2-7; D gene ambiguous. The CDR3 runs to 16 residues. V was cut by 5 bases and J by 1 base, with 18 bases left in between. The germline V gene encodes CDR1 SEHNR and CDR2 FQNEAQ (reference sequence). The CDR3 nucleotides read TGTGCCAGCAGCCAAGAAGGGTCGTTCACGTCCTACGAGCAGTACTTC. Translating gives CASSQEGSFTSYEQYF.

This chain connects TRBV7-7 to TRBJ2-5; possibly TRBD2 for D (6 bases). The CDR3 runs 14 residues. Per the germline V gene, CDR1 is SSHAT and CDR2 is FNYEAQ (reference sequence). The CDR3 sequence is CARAPGPGEETQYF. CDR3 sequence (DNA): TGTGCTAGAGCCCCCGGTCCGGGGGAAGAGACCCAGTACTTC.

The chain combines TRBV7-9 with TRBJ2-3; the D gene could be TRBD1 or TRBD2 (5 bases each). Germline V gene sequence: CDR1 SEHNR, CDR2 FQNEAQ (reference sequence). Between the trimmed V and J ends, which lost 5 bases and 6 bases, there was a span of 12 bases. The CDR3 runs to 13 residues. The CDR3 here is CASSKGTTDTQYF. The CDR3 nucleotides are TGTGCCAGCAGCAAAGGGACCACGGATACGCAGTATTTT.

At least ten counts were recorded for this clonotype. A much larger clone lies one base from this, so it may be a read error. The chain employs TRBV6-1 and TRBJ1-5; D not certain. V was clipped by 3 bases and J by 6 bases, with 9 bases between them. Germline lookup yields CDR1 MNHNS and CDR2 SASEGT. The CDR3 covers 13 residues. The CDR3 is CASSDWGGQPQHF. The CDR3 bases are TGTGCCAGCAGTGATTGGGGAGGTCAGCCCCAGCATTTT.

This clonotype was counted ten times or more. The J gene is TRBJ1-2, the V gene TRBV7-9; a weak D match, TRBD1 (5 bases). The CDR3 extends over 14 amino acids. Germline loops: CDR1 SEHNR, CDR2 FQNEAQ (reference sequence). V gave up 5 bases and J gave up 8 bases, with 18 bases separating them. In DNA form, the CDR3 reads TGTGCCAGCAGCCCGACCGGGACCGACGGGGGCTACACCTTC. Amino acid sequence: CASSPTGTDGGYTF.

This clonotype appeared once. DNA of the CDR3: TGTGCCAGCAGCGGGGGGGAAAGGAATCAGCCCCAGCATTTT. Translated: CASSGGERNQPQHF. V gene TRBV9 combines with J gene TRBJ1-5, with TRBD1 as a possible D gene (5 bases). Germline loops: CDR1 SGDLS, CDR2 YYNGEE. Trimming left V 3 bases short and J 4 bases short, with 11 bases between. The length of the CDR3 is 14 residues.

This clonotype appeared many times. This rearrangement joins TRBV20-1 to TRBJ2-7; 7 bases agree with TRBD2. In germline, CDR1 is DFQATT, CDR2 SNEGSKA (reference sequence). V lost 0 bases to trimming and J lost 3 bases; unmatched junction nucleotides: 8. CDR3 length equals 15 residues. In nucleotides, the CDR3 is TGCAGTGCTAGAGATATTGAGACTAGCAACTACGAGCAGTACTTC. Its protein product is CSARDIETSNYEQYF.

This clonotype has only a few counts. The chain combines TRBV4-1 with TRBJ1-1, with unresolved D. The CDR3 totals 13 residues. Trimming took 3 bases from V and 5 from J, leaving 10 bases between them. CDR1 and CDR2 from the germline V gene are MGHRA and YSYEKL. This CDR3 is CASSHVRVTEAFF. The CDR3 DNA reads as TGCGCCAGCAGCCATGTGAGGGTAACTGAAGCTTTCTTT.

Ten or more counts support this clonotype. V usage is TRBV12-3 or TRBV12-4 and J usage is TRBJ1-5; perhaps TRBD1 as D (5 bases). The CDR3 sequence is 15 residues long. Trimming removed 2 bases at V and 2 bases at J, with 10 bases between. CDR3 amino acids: CASSLTGLGNQPQHF. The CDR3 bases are TGTGCCAGCAGTTTAACGGGGCTCGGCAATCAGCCCCAGCATTTT.

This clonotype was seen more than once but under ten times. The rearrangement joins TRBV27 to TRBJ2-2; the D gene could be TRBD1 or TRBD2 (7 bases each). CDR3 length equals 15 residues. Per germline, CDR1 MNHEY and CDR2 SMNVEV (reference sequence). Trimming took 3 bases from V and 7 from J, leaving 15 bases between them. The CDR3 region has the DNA TGTGCCAGCAGTTTCGCAGGGGGGAGGGTCGGGGAGCTGTTTTTT. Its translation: CASSFAGGRVGELFF.

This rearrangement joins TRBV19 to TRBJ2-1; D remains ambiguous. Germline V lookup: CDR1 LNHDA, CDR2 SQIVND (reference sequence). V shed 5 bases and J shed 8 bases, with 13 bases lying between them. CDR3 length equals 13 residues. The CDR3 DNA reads TGTGCCAGTAGTTTACGGGTGTATGATGAGCAGTTCTTC. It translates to CASSLRVYDEQFF.